Many counts were recorded for the clone carrying this TCR beta chain. Antigen specificity is unknown. Individually, cDNA molecules had unique molecular identifiers attached to them. TCRdb re-analysed the 5' RACE reads in MiXCR, keeping a single row per CDR3 protein. The table lists tens of thousands of distinct CDR3 sequences, 4.5% to 6.5% of them singletons, with approximately 5.8% in the top ten. This sample is drawn from a study of early T cells in non-severe SARS-CoV-2 infection. Findings and limits, study-wide: Sequences matched to VDJdb favored anti-spike CD8 responses, while private and CD4 specificities were missed.

The sample consisted of whole blood. The sequence was collected from an adult who was a healthcare worker with PCR-confirmed SARS-CoV-2 infection or an uninfected control (not recorded which).

The CDR3 is CASSLDQTGELFF. The CDR3, as DNA: TGTGCCAGCAGCTTGGATCAAACCGGGGAGCTGTTTTTT. This chain connects TRBV5-4 to TRBJ2-2, with D unresolved. The length of the CDR3 is 13 residues. From germline, CDR1 is SGHNT and CDR2 YYREEE (reference sequence). V was trimmed by 0 bases and J by 5 bases, leaving 5 bases between them.